This passage covers 30 T cell receptor beta chains from one sample sequenced in a study of blood T cell repertoires in COVID-19. Assay: immunoSEQ multiplex PCR; the TCRdb copy retains only in-frame clones and omits some. The data show around 270,000 clones, with about 85% seen just once and 0.75% to 0.95% held by the top ten. The sample was peripheral blood. All receptors come from a human donor with COVID-19, enrolled during active disease. The donor label of this sample is uncertain.

V is TRBV5-1 and J is TRBJ2-7, with 12 bases that match TRBD1. Trimming took 4 bases from V and 7 from J; bases not matched to a gene: 6. Germline V gene sequence: CDR1 SGHRS, CDR2 YFSETQ. This CDR3 is built from 14 residues. The CDR3 nucleotides are TGCGCCAGCAGCCCGGGACAGGGGGCGAGAGAGCAGTACTTC. Translating gives CASSPGQGAREQYF. Full variable domain (remainder filled in from reference TRBV5-1 and TRBJ2-7): KAGVTQTPRYLIKTRGQQVTLSCSPISGHRSVSWYQQTPGQGLQFLFEYFSETQRNKGNFPGRFSGRQFSNSRSEMNVSTLELGDSALYLCASSPGQGAREQYFGPGTRLTVT.

J is TRBJ2-1 and V is TRBV30, with 10 bases that match TRBD2. V trimming: 4 bases; J trimming: 4 bases; junction bases outside the gene matches: 7. The CDR3 covers 15 residues. CDR1 GTSNPN and CDR2 SVGIG come from the germline V gene (reference sequence). This CDR3 reads CAWNSGLAVYNEQFF. CDR3 DNA sequence: TGTGCCTGGAATTCCGGACTAGCGGTATACAATGAGCAGTTCTTC. Full variable domain (rest looked up from reference TRBV30 and TRBJ2-1): SQTIHQWPATLVQPVGSPLSLECTVEGTSNPNLYWYRQAAGRGLQLLFYSVGIGQISSEVPQNLSASRPQDRQFILSSKKLLLSDSGFYLCAWNSGLAVYNEQFFGPGTRLTVL.

The genes are TRBV19 and TRBJ2-1; 8 bases are a match to TRBD2. The CDR3 sequence is 16 residues long. Per the germline V gene, CDR1 is LNHDA and CDR2 is SQIVND (reference sequence). V lost 3 bases and J lost 3; bases outside the gene matches: 7. The CDR3 bases are TGTGCCAGTAGTATTAGCGGGATGGGGGGCTACAATGAGCAGTTCTTC. Translated, it gives CASSISGMGGYNEQFF. Looking up the rest from reference TRBV19 and TRBJ2-1 gives the full variable domain: DGGITQSPKYLFRKEGQNVTLSCEQNLNHDAMYWYRQDPGQGLRLIYYSQIVNDFQKGDIAEGYSVSREKKESFPLTVTSAQKNPTAFYLCASSISGMGGYNEQFFGPGTRLTVL.

This chain joins TRBV5-5 and TRBJ1-2; TRBD1 matches 9 bases. Germline loops: CDR1 SGHKS, CDR2 YYEKEE (reference sequence). J was trimmed by 4 bases and V by 2 bases; bases with no gene match: 6. The CDR3 is made up of 15 amino acids. The CDR3, as DNA: TGTGCCAGCAGCTTCCGGACAGGGGCTTTCTATGGCTACACCTTC. It translates to CASSFRTGAFYGYTF.

The chain joins TRBV11-3 to TRBJ2-5; 7 bases agree with TRBD1. V shed 0 bases, J shed 7 bases, and the junction held 8 bases outside the gene matches. The CDR3 consists of 15 residues. Germline CDR1 and CDR2: SGHNT and YENEEA. The CDR3 DNA sequence: TGTGCCAGCAGCTTAGAGGGGCAGGGGGTCAGGACCCAGTACTTC. Its protein is CASSLEGQGVRTQYF.

The chain uses TRBV7-9 and TRBJ1-6; D is unresolved. The CDR3 contains 14 residues. The V end was cut by 1 base, the J end by 5 bases, with 6 bases between. From germline, CDR1 is SEHNR and CDR2 FQNEAQ (reference sequence). CDR3 in DNA: TGTGCCAGCAGCTTAGTGCCAGATAATTCACCCCTCCACTTT. This encodes CASSLVPDNSPLHF. Full variable domain (remainder filled in from reference TRBV7-9 and TRBJ1-6): DTGVSQNPRHKITKRGQNVTFRCDPISEHNRLYWYRQTLGQGPEFLTYFQNEAQLEKSRLLSDRFSAERPKGSFSTLEIQRTEQGDSAMYLCASSLVPDNSPLHFGNGTRLTVT.

The chain recombines TRBV27 with TRBJ2-4, with 9 bases identical to TRBD2. V lost 5 bases and J lost 1; bases outside the gene matches: 21. The CDR3 runs to 21 residues. The germline V gene has CDR1 MNHEY and CDR2 SMNVEV (reference sequence). The CDR3 region is CASSPPPGVAGAVGAKNIQYF. The CDR3 DNA is TGTGCCAGCAGTCCCCCCCCCGGGGTAGCGGGAGCCGTGGGGGCCAAAAACATTCAGTACTTC.

The CDR3 region has the DNA TGTGCCTGGAGTTACGGGAGGGGAGGATACGAGCAGTACTTC. Encoded protein: CAWSYGRGGYEQYF. The chain employs TRBV30 and TRBJ2-7; 8 nucleotides align to TRBD2. J lost 4 bases, V lost 2 bases, and 7 bases had no gene match. The CDR3 covers 14 residues. Germline V gene sequence: CDR1 GTSNPN, CDR2 SVGIG (reference sequence).

This chain joins TRBV30 and TRBJ1-2; D remains ambiguous. Germline V gives CDR1 GTSNPN, CDR2 SVGIG (reference sequence). The CDR3 runs 14 residues. The V and J ends lost 1 base and 4 bases respectively, with 13 bases between them. The CDR3 spells CAWSGPWQRYGYTF. The CDR3 DNA reads TGTGCCTGGAGTGGCCCTTGGCAGCGCTATGGCTACACCTTC.

The chain joins TRBV7-2 to TRBJ2-1, with 7 bases lining up with TRBD2. Germline trimming cut 5 bases from V and 5 bases from J; bases unmatched to any gene: 6. CDR3 length: 14 amino acids. Germline loops: CDR1 SGHTA, CDR2 FQGNSA. CDR3 protein: CASSAGTNHNEQFF. DNA for the CDR3: TGTGCCAGCAGCGCCGGGACTAACCACAATGAGCAGTTCTTC.

The V gene is TRBV15, the J gene TRBJ1-4; perhaps TRBD1 as D (6 bases). V lost 0 bases to trimming and J lost 4 bases, with 12 bases between them. The CDR3 totals 16 residues. Germline V gene sequence: CDR1 LNHNV, CDR2 YYDKDF (reference sequence). CDR3 region: CATSRDRPGDNEKLFF. The CDR3 DNA reads TGTGCCACCAGCAGAGATCGGCCAGGGGATAATGAAAAACTGTTTTTT.

The chain combines TRBV7-2 with TRBJ1-1; D is undetermined. The ends were cut back, 2 bases at V and 0 bases at J, with 13 bases in the middle. Germline V gene data show CDR1 as SGHTA and CDR2 as FQGNSA. The CDR3 is 16 residues long. The CDR3 here is CASSLPLNTLNTEAFF. Here the CDR3 DNA reads TGTGCCAGCAGCTTACCTCTGAACACCTTGAACACTGAAGCTTTCTTT.

This chain links TRBV14 with TRBJ2-1, with D maybe TRBD2 (5 bases). The V end was cut by 1 base, the J end by 2 bases, with 12 bases between. This CDR3 spans 16 amino acids. Germline V gives CDR1 SGHDN, CDR2 FVKESK. CDR3 nucleotides: TGTGCCAGCAGCCAAGTGGGAGCGGTACCCTACAATGAGCAGTTCTTC. This sequence encodes CASSQVGAVPYNEQFF.

The rearrangement uses TRBV12-3 or TRBV12-4 and TRBJ2-5; 7 positions agree with TRBD2. Losses at the gene ends were 7 bases for V and 5 bases for J; bases not matched to a gene: 7. The CDR3 totals 13 residues. The CDR3 reads CASTPGLWETQYF. The DNA for the CDR3 is TGTGCCAGCACACCGGGACTATGGGAGACCCAGTACTTC.

This clone was counted once. The chain carries TRBV9 and TRBJ2-1, with TRBD1 identical over 8 bases. Per germline, CDR1 SGDLS and CDR2 YYNGEE. CDR3 length: 13 residues. V lost 3 bases and J lost 8; bases outside the gene matches: 4. The CDR3 is CASSADRDDEQFF. The CDR3 DNA is TGTGCCAGCAGCGCGGACAGGGACGATGAGCAGTTCTTC.

The chain recombines TRBV4-3 with TRBJ2-4; D remains unclear. Germline loops: CDR1 LGHNA, CDR2 YSLEER. V dropped 0 bases and J dropped 4 bases, with 10 bases sitting between them. The CDR3 length is 15 residues. This CDR3 is CASSQDWAAKNIQYF. CDR3 in DNA: TGCGCCAGCAGCCAAGACTGGGCAGCAAAAAACATTCAGTACTTC.

The rearrangement joins TRBV12-5 to TRBJ1-3; TRBD1 might be the D (5 bases). Between the trimmed V and J ends, which lost 1 base and 0 bases, there was a span of 10 bases. The CDR3 is 16 amino acids. CDR1 LGHNT and CDR2 FRNRAP come from the germline V gene. CDR3 coding DNA: TGTGCTAGTGGTTTGGCCACAGGCGACTCTGGAAACACCATATATTTT. Protein: CASGLATGDSGNTIYF.

This chain joins TRBV2 and TRBJ1-2; TRBD1 matches 8 bases. Germline V gene lookup returns CDR1 SNHLY and CDR2 FYNNEI. The CDR3 length is 14 residues. V lost 5 bases, J lost 4 bases, and 6 bases stayed unmatched. The CDR3 sequence: CASSQQGAGYGYTF. In nucleotides, the CDR3 is TGTGCCAGCAGTCAGCAGGGGGCTGGCTATGGCTACACCTTC.

The V gene is TRBV7-3, the J gene TRBJ2-2, with 12 bases aligning to TRBD2. Germline CDR1 and CDR2: SGHTA and FQGTGA. The CDR3 is made up of 15 amino acids. Trimming removed 5 bases from V and 8 bases from J; junction bases left unmatched: 6. Here the CDR3 reads CASSPPLAGGGELFF. The CDR3 nucleotides are TGTGCCAGCAGCCCGCCCCTAGCGGGAGGGGGGGAGCTGTTTTTT.

The chain links TRBV9 to TRBJ2-3; 9 bases line up with TRBD2. Germline V gene lookup returns CDR1 SGDLS and CDR2 YYNGEE. V shed 2 bases, J shed 2 bases, and the junction held 6 bases outside the gene matches. The CDR3 loop spans 16 amino acids. The DNA of the CDR3 is TGTGCCAGCAGCGTTTTAGCGGGGGAAGTCACAGATACGCAGTATTTT. Translated, it gives CASSVLAGEVTDTQYF.

V and J are TRBV20-1 and TRBJ2-3, with TRBD2 identical over 13 bases. The germline CDR1 and CDR2 sequences are DFQATT and SNEGSKA (reference sequence). V shed 3 bases and J 2 bases; nucleotides not matched to a gene: 5. CDR3 length equals 16 residues. CDR3 nucleotide sequence: TGCAGTGCTAGTGAGGGGACTAGCGGGAACACAGATACGCAGTATTTT. This gives the protein CSASEGTSGNTDTQYF.

The chain couples TRBV10-1 to TRBJ1-5; D is uncertain. V was cut by 7 bases and J by 3 bases, with 7 bases left in between. Germline-derived CDR1 and CDR2 are WNHNN and SYGVQD (reference sequence). The CDR3 contains 12 residues. CDR3 loop: CASIGYNQPQHF. CDR3 in DNA: TGCGCCAGCATCGGGTACAATCAGCCCCAGCATTTT.

The chain employs TRBV2 and TRBJ1-5; D may be TRBD1 (5 bases). Deletions cut 2 bases from V and 5 bases from J, with 10 bases between. This CDR3 is built from 14 residues. Germline V gene lookup returns CDR1 SNHLY and CDR2 FYNNEI. CDR3 protein: CASSENRQYQPQHF. CDR3 DNA: TGTGCCAGCAGTGAAAACAGGCAATATCAGCCCCAGCATTTT. Full variable domain (missing parts from reference TRBV2 and TRBJ1-5): EPEVTQTPSHQVTQMGQEVILRCVPISNHLYFYWYRQILGQKVEFLVSFYNNEISEKSEIFDDQFSVERPDGSNFTLKIRSTKLEDSAMYFCASSENRQYQPQHFGDGTRLSIL.

This clone showed up just once. The chain carries TRBV5-4 and TRBJ2-7, with 9 bases fitting TRBD1. The CDR3 contains 19 residues. Germline V gene lookup returns CDR1 SGHNT and CDR2 YYREEE (reference sequence). V shed 5 bases and J 3 bases; nucleotides not matched to a gene: 21. The CDR3 DNA reads as TGTGCCAGCAGGAGGGTAGGACAGGGGACATTGGGGAGCCTCTACGAGCAGTACTTC. Translated: CASRRVGQGTLGSLYEQYF.

The rearrangement joins TRBV6-1 to TRBJ2-3, with 9 nucleotides matching TRBD1. This CDR3 has 17 amino acids. Germline V gene lookup returns CDR1 MNHNS and CDR2 SASEGT. V lost 0 bases, J lost 9 bases, and 13 bases stayed unmatched. CDR3 sequence (DNA): TGTGCCAGCAGTGAAGCACCAAAATTTTCCGGGACAGGGACGCAGTATTTT. Protein: CASSEAPKFSGTGTQYF.

The chain uses TRBV9 and TRBJ1-3; D ambiguous. V gave up 0 bases and J gave up 4 bases, with 14 bases separating them. The CDR3 length is 16 residues. Germline lookup yields CDR1 SGDLS and CDR2 YYNGEE. The CDR3 nucleotides are TGTGCCAGCAGCGTAGAGAGCCACTCGTCCGGAAACACCATATATTTT. Protein: CASSVESHSSGNTIYF.

This chain joins TRBV30 and TRBJ2-3; 8 bases fit TRBD1. The junction had 4 bases not matched to a gene; V was cut back by 1 base and J by 1 base. The germline V gene encodes CDR1 GTSNPN and CDR2 SVGIG (reference sequence). CDR3 length equals 15 residues. The DNA of the CDR3 is TGTGCCTGGAGTGGAGACAGGGGCGGCACAGATACGCAGTATTTT. Translation gives CAWSGDRGGTDTQYF. The complete variable domain, with remaining parts taken from reference TRBV30 and TRBJ2-3, reads SQTIHQWPATLVQPVGSPLSLECTVEGTSNPNLYWYRQAAGRGLQLLFYSVGIGQISSEVPQNLSASRPQDRQFILSSKKLLLSDSGFYLCAWSGDRGGTDTQYFGPGTRLTVL.

V and J are TRBV12-5 and TRBJ2-3; 13 bases map to TRBD2. The V gene end was trimmed by 6 bases and the J gene end by 6 bases; junction bases not matched to a gene: 21. Germline CDR1 and CDR2: LGHNT and FRNRAP. The length of the CDR3 is 20 residues. The CDR3: CASGRRGLAGIGGAGDTQYF. The CDR3 nucleotides read TGTGCTAGTGGCCGGAGGGGACTAGCGGGAATCGGGGGAGCGGGTGATACGCAGTATTTT. The complete variable domain, with remaining parts taken from reference TRBV12-5 and TRBJ2-3, reads DARVTQTPRHKVTEMGQEVTMRCQPILGHNTVFWYRQTMMQGLELLAYFRNRAPLDDSGMPKDRFSAEMPDATLATLKIQPSEPRDSAVYFCASGRRGLAGIGGAGDTQYFGPGTRLTVL.

This clone was counted once. The chain employs TRBV11-2 and TRBJ1-3, with unresolved D. The CDR3 extends over 15 amino acids. Germline CDR1 is SGHAT and CDR2 is FQNNGV. Trimming stripped 4 bases from V and 3 bases from J, with 13 bases between. This CDR3 is CASSSSGLLGNTIYF. In DNA, the CDR3 is TGTGCCAGCAGCTCTTCCGGACTTCTTGGAAACACCATATATTTT.

This chain links TRBV24-1 with TRBJ2-3; 8 positions agree with TRBD2. The J segment lost 2 bases and the V segment lost 2 bases, leaving 8 bases of the junction unmatched. The CDR3 spans 17 residues. Looked up from germline, CDR1 is KGHDR and CDR2 is SFDVKD. The CDR3 DNA is TGTGCCACCAGTGATTCCTACGGGACTAGTCCCACAGATACGCAGTATTTT. Translating it yields CATSDSYGTSPTDTQYF.